The 32 T cell receptor beta chains below all came from one sample that was sequenced in a study of radiotherapy plus CTLA-4 blockade in lung cancer. Measured with immunoSEQ multiplex PCR; TCRdb has only the in-frame clones, and not every one. The table shows tens of thousands of clones, with around nine tenths occurring only once. The sequencing used peripheral blood, collected from a patient treated with radiotherapy plus ipilimumab. All receptors come from a human donor with non-small cell lung cancer that progressed on radiotherapy plus ipilimumab.

The chain joins TRBV6-1 to TRBJ2-7; weak D call: TRBD2 (7 bases). Germline CDR1 reads MNHNS; CDR2 reads SASEGT. The ends were cut back, 4 bases at V and 1 base at J, with 11 bases in the middle. CDR3 length: 14 residues. CDR3 sequence: CASSGAGQSYEQYF. CDR3 nucleotide sequence: TGTGCCAGCAGTGGAGCGGGACAATCCTACGAGCAGTACTTC.

The chain is built from TRBV7-8 and TRBJ1-5; possibly TRBD1 for D (5 bases). The CDR3 has 13 amino acids. V shed 7 bases and J shed 6 bases, with 13 bases lying between them. Germline values: CDR1 SGHVS, CDR2 FQNEAQ. The CDR3 DNA follows: TGTGCCAGCACCCTCAGGGTGGGTCAGCCCCAGCATTTT. Translation gives CASTLRVGQPQHF.

This clone was counted once. The chain is built from TRBV10-3 and TRBJ2-3, with TRBD2 identical over 9 bases. V lost 7 bases and J lost 4; bases outside the gene matches: 6. This CDR3 contains 14 residues. Germline V CDR1 and CDR2: ENHRY, SYGVKD. The CDR3 protein is CAIKVGGGADTQYF. DNA of the CDR3: TGTGCCATCAAGGTTGGCGGGGGGGCAGATACGCAGTATTTT.

The chain employs TRBV7-6 and TRBJ2-2; 7 nucleotides agree with TRBD1. V lost 1 base to trimming and J lost 0 bases; unmatched junction nucleotides: 2. The CDR3 is 16 residues long. Germline CDR1 and CDR2: SGHVS and FNYEAQ. As DNA, the CDR3 is TGTGCCAGCAGCTTAGGCGACAGGGCGAACACCGGGGAGCTGTTTTTT. It codes for CASSLGDRANTGELFF.

The chain has TRBV7-3 and TRBJ2-3, with a possible D match to TRBD2 (5 bases). The CDR3 spans 15 residues. Between the trimmed V and J ends, which lost 2 bases and 0 bases, there was a span of 9 bases. Germline V gene sequence: CDR1 SGHTA, CDR2 FQGTGA. This CDR3 is CASSLRADSTDTQYF. The CDR3, as DNA: TGTGCCAGCAGCTTACGAGCGGATAGCACAGATACGCAGTATTTT.

V gene TRBV5-4 combines with J gene TRBJ2-7, with D tentatively TRBD1 (6 bases). The CDR3 totals 15 residues. With 3 bases removed from V and 1 base from J, the gap between germline ends came to 14 bases. CDR1 is SGHNT, CDR2 YYREEE, per germline (reference sequence). The CDR3 sequence is CASSWGQGSSYEQYF. DNA for the CDR3: TGTGCCAGCAGCTGGGGGCAGGGATCGTCCTACGAGCAGTACTTC.

As DNA, the CDR3 is TGTGCCAGCAGTTACTCTAATGAGCAGTTCTTC. As protein: CASSYSNEQFF. V and J are TRBV6-5 and TRBJ2-1; D remains ambiguous. Germline loops: CDR1 MNHEY, CDR2 SVGAGI. V was cut by 0 bases and J by 7 bases, with 1 base left in between. The CDR3 consists of 11 residues.

V and J are TRBV20-1 and TRBJ1-2; 7 positions match TRBD1. Per germline, CDR1 DFQATT and CDR2 SNEGSKA (reference sequence). This CDR3 is 11 amino acids long. J gave up 5 bases and V 5 bases, and 2 bases lay outside the gene matches. The CDR3: CSARQGYGYTF. The DNA of the CDR3 is TGCAGTGCTCGACAGGGATATGGCTACACCTTC.

CDR3 DNA: TGTGCCAGCAGTACTGACCGAAGCGGGGGAGAGCAGTACTTC. It yields the protein CASSTDRSGGEQYF. This sequence joins TRBV27 and TRBJ2-7; 8 bases agree with TRBD2. CDR3 length: 14 residues. Trimming cost V 5 bases and J 7 bases; bases outside gene matches: 10. CDR1 and CDR2 (germline): MNHEY, SMNVEV (reference sequence).

The chain carries TRBV5-4 and TRBJ2-3; D not resolved. The CDR3 has 14 amino acids. V shed 1 base and J shed 2 bases, with 8 bases lying between them. CDR1 and CDR2 from the germline V gene are SGHNT and YYREEE (reference sequence). Here the CDR3 reads CASSLRHNTDTQYF. CDR3 nucleotides: TGTGCCAGCAGCTTGAGACACAACACAGATACGCAGTATTTT.

The chain links TRBV4-3 to TRBJ1-6; 7 nucleotides match TRBD1. The germline CDR1 and CDR2 sequences are LGHNA and YSLEER. CDR3 length: 15 residues. Trimming at V came to 6 bases and at J to 6 bases, leaving 8 bases not matched to a gene. DNA of the CDR3: TGCGCCAGCAGTCCAAGAAGACAGGGTAATTCACCCCTCCACTTT. This translates into CASSPRRQGNSPLHF.

The rearrangement joins TRBV5-1 to TRBJ2-3; no clear D. Germline V gives CDR1 SGHRS, CDR2 YFSETQ. The CDR3 runs 13 residues. Trimming shortened V by 4 bases and J by 2 bases, and 8 bases separated the two germline ends. Written as DNA, the CDR3 is TGCGCCAGCAGCACGGATCACACAGATACGCAGTATTTT. Translating it yields CASSTDHTDTQYF. Looking up the rest from reference TRBV5-1 and TRBJ2-3 gives the full variable domain: KAGVTQTPRYLIKTRGQQVTLSCSPISGHRSVSWYQQTPGQGLQFLFEYFSETQRNKGNFPGRFSGRQFSNSRSEMNVSTLELGDSALYLCASSTDHTDTQYFGPGTRLTVL.

The rearrangement joins TRBV11-2 to TRBJ2-2; 10 bases are a match to TRBD2. Germline V gene data show CDR1 as SGHAT and CDR2 as FQNNGV. V was clipped by 6 bases and J by 6 bases; unmatched bases: 10. The CDR3 contains 16 residues. The CDR3 protein is CASRKELAGRPGELFF. In nucleotides, the CDR3 is TGTGCCAGCAGAAAAGAACTAGCGGGGAGGCCCGGGGAGCTGTTTTTT. Filled out from reference TRBV11-2 and TRBJ2-2, the complete variable domain reads EAGVAQSPRYKIIEKRQSVAFWCNPISGHATLYWYQQILGQGPKLLIQFQNNGVVDDSQLPKDRFSAERLKGVDSTLKIQPAKLEDSAVYLCASRKELAGRPGELFFGEGSRLTVL.

V and J are TRBV2 and TRBJ2-7; a possible D gene is TRBD1 (6 bases). V dropped 5 bases and J dropped 10 bases, with 15 bases sitting between them. Germline values: CDR1 SNHLY, CDR2 FYNNEI. The CDR3 extends over 12 amino acids. The CDR3 bases are TGTGCCAGCAGTTTTATGAGACAGGCACAGTACTTC. This codes for CASSFMRQAQYF.

This chain uses TRBV6-6 with TRBJ2-3, with D perhaps TRBD1 or TRBD2 (7 bases each). The V and J ends lost 6 bases and 2 bases respectively, with 15 bases between them. Germline V gives CDR1 MNHNY, CDR2 SVGAGI (reference sequence). The CDR3 covers 15 residues. CDR3: CASSQGGGSTDTQYF. In nucleotides, the CDR3 is TGTGCCAGCAGCCAGGGAGGGGGCTCCACAGATACGCAGTATTTT.

This clone appeared once. The gene calls are TRBV7-9 and TRBJ1-2, with D hard to call. There are 15 residues in the CDR3. Per germline, CDR1 SEHNR and CDR2 FQNEAQ (reference sequence). V shed 5 bases and J shed 5 bases, with 18 bases lying between them. CDR3 residues: CASSDTRSASYGYTF. CDR3 nucleotide sequence: TGTGCCAGCAGCGATACCCGGAGTGCCTCGTATGGCTACACCTTC.

This clone has only one observation. V gene TRBV5-1 combines with J gene TRBJ2-7; 13 bases agree with TRBD2. CDR1 is SGHRS, CDR2 YFSETQ, per germline. After removal of 3 bases from V and 4 bases from J, the junction contained 4 bases not matched to a gene. This CDR3 spans 15 amino acids. The CDR3: CASSSGTSGIYEQYF. The CDR3 nucleotides read TGCGCCAGCAGCTCGGGGACTAGCGGGATATACGAGCAGTACTTC.

V is TRBV7-9 and J is TRBJ1-1; D call uncertain. Germline V gene data show CDR1 as SEHNR and CDR2 as FQNEAQ (reference sequence). V was clipped by 7 bases and J by 4 bases, with 16 bases between them. CDR3 length: 14 amino acids. The CDR3 coding sequence is TGTGCCAGCACCGACTTCGGACGGTTCACTGAAGCTTTCTTT. This encodes CASTDFGRFTEAFF.

This chain links TRBV4-2 with TRBJ2-5; 10 bases match TRBD1. V lost 0 bases, J lost 4 bases, and 2 bases stayed unmatched. The CDR3 totals 15 residues. Germline values: CDR1 LGHNA, CDR2 YNFKEQ. The CDR3 DNA reads as TGTGCCAGCAGCCAAGATCGGGACAGGGGAGAGACCCAGTACTTC. Its translation is CASSQDRDRGETQYF.

V and J are TRBV4-2 and TRBJ2-5; D could derive from TRBD1 or TRBD2 (5 bases each). Looked up from germline, CDR1 is LGHNA and CDR2 is YNFKEQ. Trimming cost V 3 bases and J 9 bases, with 23 bases left between them. The CDR3 runs to 16 residues. This CDR3 reads CASSQATDFSGTAQYF. CDR3 coding DNA: TGTGCCAGCAGCCAGGCGACAGATTTCTCGGGGACGGCCCAGTACTTC.

The chain links TRBV27 to TRBJ2-7; D remains unclear. Germline loops: CDR1 MNHEY, CDR2 SMNVEV (reference sequence). V gave up 8 bases and J gave up 3 bases, with 8 bases separating them. The CDR3 loop spans 11 amino acids. CDR3 sequence reads: CASRNYYEQYF. The CDR3, as DNA: TGTGCCAGCCGGAACTACTACGAGCAGTACTTC.

CDR3 protein: CASSVLGGTSNYGYTF. CDR3 sequence (DNA): TGTGCCAGCAGTGTCCTCGGGGGGACTTCTAACTATGGCTACACCTTC. The V gene is TRBV28, the J gene TRBJ1-2, with D maybe TRBD1 (5 bases). Trimming removed 5 bases from V and 0 bases from J, with 16 bases in between. The CDR3 is 16 amino acids. Germline-derived CDR1 and CDR2 are MDHEN and SYDVKM.

In the case of this clone: An end of the junction differs from the germline gene, which may be a read error. The rearrangement joins TRBV19 to TRBJ1-5; D not resolved. Germline loops: CDR1 LNHDA, CDR2 SQIVND (reference sequence). The CDR3 loop spans 16 amino acids. CDR3: CASSIEYTASSQPQHF. The CDR3 DNA follows: TGTGCCAGTAGTATAGAATACACCGCGAGCAGTCAGCCCCAGCATTTT.

This rearrangement joins TRBV6-1 to TRBJ1-6, with D hard to call. Deletions cut 8 bases from V and 0 bases from J, with 8 bases between. Per germline, CDR1 MNHNS and CDR2 SASEGT. The CDR3 is 14 residues long. CDR3 sequence: CASAESSYNSPLHF. In nucleotides, the CDR3 is TGTGCCAGCGCCGAGAGCTCCTATAATTCACCCCTCCACTTT.

This chain links TRBV19 with TRBJ2-5, with 7 nucleotides matching TRBD2. Germline V gene sequence: CDR1 LNHDA, CDR2 SQIVND (reference sequence). Germline trimming cut 3 bases from V and 5 bases from J; bases unmatched to any gene: 6. The length of the CDR3 is 14 residues. CDR3 DNA sequence: TGTGCCAGTAGTATGGGGGGGGGTCAGGAGACCCAGTACTTC. Its protein product is CASSMGGGQETQYF.

This clone appeared a few times. The chain is built from TRBV10-3 and TRBJ1-2, with D possibly TRBD1 on 5 matching bases. Trimming pared 2 bases from V and 8 bases from J, leaving 9 bases between. The germline CDR1 and CDR2 sequences are ENHRY and SYGVKD. There are 12 residues in the CDR3. The CDR3 region is CAISENGGGYTF. In nucleotides, the CDR3 is TGTGCCATCAGTGAGAACGGGGGAGGCTACACCTTC.

J is TRBJ1-5 and V is TRBV27; D is unresolved. The CDR3 has 16 residues. The V gene lost 4 bases and the J gene lost 1 base, with 14 bases spanning the gap. Germline CDR1 and CDR2: MNHEY and SMNVEV (reference sequence). The CDR3 bases are TGTGCCAGCAGTTCGCTTTGGGCAGGAAGCAATCAGCCCCAGCATTTT. This gives the protein CASSSLWAGSNQPQHF.

The chain combines TRBV7-3 with TRBJ2-7; D gene uncertain. V lost 4 bases to trimming and J lost 1 base, with 14 bases between them. The CDR3 spans 15 residues. Germline V lookup: CDR1 SGHTA, CDR2 FQGTGA. CDR3 coding DNA: TGTGCCAGCAGCTCCCGACATGGATCATCCTACGAGCAGTACTTC. Translating gives CASSSRHGSSYEQYF.

The chain has TRBV7-5 and TRBJ2-1; no DNA check was done on the table's D call, TRBD1. TRBV7-5 is flagged as a pseudogene. The CDR3 totals 22 residues. Written as DNA, the CDR3 is TGTGCCAGAAGCTTAGTCCCACCCCCGGGACAGGGGGCCGCCGTCTCCTACAATGAGCAGTTCTTC. Encoded protein: CARSLVPPPGQGAAVSYNEQFF.

The genes are TRBV6-1 and TRBJ2-7, with 11 bases identical to TRBD1. CDR3 length: 14 amino acids. Germline trimming cut 7 bases from V and 2 bases from J; bases unmatched to any gene: 4. Germline CDR1 MNHNS, CDR2 SASEGT. The CDR3 is CASIRGQGAYEQYF. The CDR3 DNA is TGTGCCAGCATCAGGGGACAGGGGGCCTACGAGCAGTACTTC.

The chain carries TRBV6-5 and TRBJ1-3, with D tentatively TRBD1 (5 bases). Looked up from germline, CDR1 is MNHEY and CDR2 is SVGAGI. The CDR3 covers 16 residues. The ends were cut back, 0 bases at V and 4 bases at J, with 13 bases in the middle. The DNA for the CDR3 is TGTGCCAGCAGTTACTCCAGTCCCAGGGAGGGAAACACCATATATTTT. The encoded protein is CASSYSSPREGNTIYF.

The chain is built from TRBV4-2 and TRBJ2-3; 9 positions agree with TRBD2. Germline CDR1 is LGHNA and CDR2 is YNFKEQ. With 1 base clipped from V and 0 bases from J, the junction kept 5 bases outside the gene matches. The CDR3 is made up of 17 amino acids. The CDR3 sequence: CASSQAAAGGSTDTQYF. The CDR3 DNA reads TGTGCCAGCAGCCAAGCTGCAGCGGGAGGAAGCACAGATACGCAGTATTTT.